This T cell receptor (beta chain) originates from a study of T cells in Graves' hyperthyroidism and ophthalmopathy. Across the study: It was at initial diagnosis, before any treatment, that peripheral blood was collected. General study points: Ophthalmopathy cases were set apart from stable hyperthyroidism by a 13 V-J model. The model anticipated ophthalmopathy a median about 6.5 months pre-onset. Peripheral blood also featured most of the thyroid clonotypes expanded above 0.001.

Amplification targeted TCR beta CDR3 regions from RNA transcripts. First-round RT-PCR of the TCR CDR3 relied on the HTBI primer set. Via MiXCR, TCRdb re-called the multiplex PCR reads, giving one row per CDR3 protein. The sample includes over 250,000 distinct CDR3 sequences, 25% to 30% of them seen just once. This clonotype was picked up many times. Its antigen is not identified. The CDR3 loop spans 14 amino acids. Deletions cut 0 bases from V and 2 bases from J, with 9 bases between. The germline gives CDR1 SGHRS, CDR2 YFSETQ. This sequence was found in a man aged 35-49 years with Graves' hyperthyroidism that later progressed to Graves' ophthalmopathy. The sequenced sample was blood. The V and J genes are TRBV5-1 and TRBJ2-7; D uncertain. The chain's CDR3 is CASSLARSTYEQYF. Here the CDR3 DNA reads TGCGCCAGCAGCTTGGCACGCAGCACCTACGAGCAGTACTTC.